This T cell receptor beta chain is from a study of blood T cell repertoires in COVID-19. The V end was cut by 7 bases, the J end by 10 bases, with 19 bases between. Germline CDR1 and CDR2: SGHAT and FQNNGV. CDR3 length: 14 residues. As handled by the study authors: From reference gene primer amplification, estimates of nucleated cell counts were derived. TCRdb keeps only in-frame clones here, not all; method: immunoSEQ multiplex PCR. V, J and clone size reflect that table, while D and trimming were determined from the DNA. Among about 250,000 clones listed, 87% were seen once. This sequence originates from a woman in her 30s with acute COVID-19. Material: PBMCs or T cells enriched from blood (not recorded which). This chain uses TRBV11-2 with TRBJ1-4, with a possible D match to TRBD1 (5 bases). This CDR3 is CASTRGHPTRKLFF. CDR3 bases: TGTGCCAGCACCAGAGGACACCCAACAAGAAAACTGTTTTTT.